The entry that follows covers one T cell receptor beta chain sequence. V was trimmed by 1 base and J by 2 bases, leaving 9 bases between them. Germline CDR1 and CDR2: GTSNPN and SVGIG (reference sequence). The CDR3 runs 13 residues. The sample comes from a study of T cell responses to AZD1222 COVID-19 vaccine. Sequenced by immunoSEQ multiplex PCR; TCRdb stores in-frame clones only, minus some. The repertoire holds approximately 81,000 clones, with over 80% as singletons. The specimen comprised peripheral blood, sampled on day 0 of MenACWY control vaccination. The TCR originated in an adult in good health. J is TRBJ2-7 and V is TRBV30; a possible D gene is TRBD2 (6 bases). CDR3 sequence: CAWSGGVPYEQYF. DNA for the CDR3: TGTGCCTGGAGTGGGGGGGTTCCCTACGAGCAGTACTTC. The full variable domain, its missing parts supplied by reference TRBV30 and TRBJ2-7, is SQTIHQWPATLVQPVGSPLSLECTVEGTSNPNLYWYRQAAGRGLQLLFYSVGIGQISSEVPQNLSASRPQDRQFILSSKKLLLSDSGFYLCAWSGGVPYEQYFGPGTRLTVT.